The 11 T cell receptor beta chains below all came from one sample that was sequenced in a study of persistence of HIV-infected CD4 T cells. Cells were stimulated with overlapping HIV-1 Gag 15-mer peptides. Sorted nonresponding memory CD4+ T cells were CD40L-negative, CD69-negative, CD45RO-high. This was the immunoSEQ version 4 assay in survey mode. Here immunoSEQ multiplex PCR was the method, and the copy in TCRdb shows in-frame clones only, minus some. This sample carries roughly 32,000 clones, roughly 82% of them seen once, and the ten largest clones take 18%. No cognate antigen is known for these TCRs. The sequencing here drew on CD4+ T cells sorted from PBMCs after roughly 18-hour stimulation, taken from a patient who received antiretroviral therapy. These receptors were collected from an adult woman with HIV who was CMV-seropositive.

The gene calls are TRBV7-9 and TRBJ1-2; the D gene is possibly TRBD1 (6 bases). V lost 0 bases and J lost 6, with 14 bases in between. From germline, CDR1 is SEHNR and CDR2 FQNEAQ (reference sequence). This CDR3 has 15 residues. CDR3 coding DNA: TGTGCCAGCAGCTTAGCGAGGGGGACGGTACATGGCTACACCTTC. Its protein is CASSLARGTVHGYTF.

The rearrangement joins TRBV11-3 to TRBJ2-7; D might be TRBD1 or TRBD2, each matching 5 bases. Germline V gives CDR1 SGHNT, CDR2 YENEEA. V gave up 3 bases and J gave up 3 bases, with 12 bases separating them. The CDR3 consists of 14 residues. CDR3 in amino acids: CASSFGTDLYEQYF. The CDR3 DNA reads TGTGCCAGCAGCTTCGGGACGGATCTCTACGAGCAGTACTTC.

The chain carries TRBV27 and TRBJ1-1; tentatively, D is TRBD1 (6 bases). This CDR3 has 13 amino acids. Trimming shortened V by 3 bases and J by 3 bases, and 8 bases separated the two germline ends. CDR1 MNHEY and CDR2 SMNVEV come from the germline V gene (reference sequence). The CDR3 region has the DNA TGTGCCAGCAGTTTGTACAGGGACACTGAAGCTTTCTTT. It translates to CASSLYRDTEAFF.

This rearrangement joins TRBV3-1 (or the pseudogene TRBV3-2) to TRBJ1-1; TRBD1 aligns across 10 bases. Per the germline V gene, CDR1 is LGHDT and CDR2 is YNNKEL (reference sequence). This CDR3 has 14 residues. The V gene end was trimmed by 3 bases and the J gene end by 6 bases; junction bases not matched to a gene: 4. The CDR3 reads CASSHRQGASEAFF. In DNA, the CDR3 is TGTGCCAGCAGCCACAGACAGGGGGCGTCTGAAGCTTTCTTT.

The chain recombines TRBV12-3 or TRBV12-4 with TRBJ1-4; no clear D. This CDR3 comprises 13 residues. Deletions cut 8 bases from V and 7 bases from J, with 14 bases between. CDR3 protein: CASSVRSGEKLFF. Here the CDR3 DNA reads TGTGCCAGCTCGGTCAGGTCGGGTGAAAAACTGTTTTTT.

This clone was seen more than once but under ten times. V and J are TRBV18 and TRBJ2-2; 7 nucleotides line up with TRBD2. With 4 bases clipped from V and 2 bases from J, the junction kept 4 bases outside the gene matches. The CDR3 totals 15 residues. CDR1 is KGHSH, CDR2 LQKENI, per germline. The CDR3 region has the DNA TGTGCCAGCTCACAAAGCGGGGCAAACACCGGGGAGCTGTTTTTT. Translating it yields CASSQSGANTGELFF.

In this sample, this clone turned up a few times. V and J are TRBV28 and TRBJ1-5, with TRBD1 identical over 8 bases. Germline CDR1 and CDR2: MDHEN and SYDVKM. With 5 bases clipped from V and 7 bases from J, the junction kept 7 bases outside the gene matches. The CDR3 sequence is 14 residues long. CDR3 sequence reads: CASSRSGQGQPQHF. The CDR3 DNA reads as TGTGCCAGCAGTCGAAGTGGACAGGGCCAGCCCCAGCATTTT.

This chain uses TRBV18 with TRBJ2-3; maybe TRBD2 (5 bases). The ends were cut back, 11 bases at V and 5 bases at J, with 11 bases in the middle. Germline V lookup: CDR1 KGHSH, CDR2 LQKENI. The CDR3 has 11 residues. DNA of the CDR3: TGTGCCGGAGGCCTGGGAGATACGCAGTATTTT. Residues: CAGGLGDTQYF.

The V and J genes are TRBV5-8 and TRBJ1-2, with unresolved D. Trimming left V 0 bases short and J 4 bases short, with 16 bases between. CDR3 length: 16 amino acids. The germline CDR1 and CDR2 sequences are SGHTS and YDEGEE. CDR3 protein: CASSLGGGPSGYGYTF. The CDR3 DNA follows: TGTGCCAGCAGCTTGGGAGGCGGGCCGAGTGGCTATGGCTACACCTTC.

The J gene is TRBJ1-5, the V gene TRBV7-8, with 11 bases matching TRBD1. CDR1 is SGHVS and CDR2 is FQNEAQ in the germline V gene. V lost 3 bases to trimming and J lost 6 bases; unmatched junction nucleotides: 7. This CDR3 spans 16 amino acids. CDR3 protein: CASSLADRGLSQPQHF. In nucleotides, the CDR3 is TGTGCCAGCAGCTTGGCGGACAGGGGGCTGTCTCAGCCCCAGCATTTT.

The chain uses TRBV3-1 (or the pseudogene TRBV3-2) and TRBJ1-1, with a weak D call TRBD1 (5 bases). Germline V gives CDR1 LGHDT, CDR2 YNNKEL (reference sequence). Deletions cut 1 base from V and 7 bases from J, with 13 bases between. The CDR3 is made up of 14 amino acids. Here the CDR3 DNA reads TGTGCCAGCAGCCAAGCCGACAGTTTCGGTGAAGCTTTCTTT. Encoded protein: CASSQADSFGEAFF.